These T cell receptor beta chains were read from a single sample in a study of OX40 agonist ivuxolimab in advanced cancers. Assay: immunoSEQ multiplex PCR; the TCRdb copy retains only in-frame clones and omits some. The table shows about 76,000 clones, with approximately 85% occurring only once. This specimen consisted of CD4+ or CD8+ T cells sorted from blood, obtained in a trial of the OX40 agonist ivuxolimab. The receptor source for this set is an adult with an advanced solid tumor such as melanoma, head and neck, liver or kidney cancer. Both conserved end residues are part of each CDR3. A D gene is named only where the DNA matches it firmly. Where a row states a size, it is once, few, many or the class of an expanded clone; other rows omit it.

D gene | J gene | V gene | clone size | CDR3 protein | CDR3 DNA
. | TRBJ2-3 | TRBV4-3 | . | CASSQVGTASSDTQYF | TGCGCCAGCAGCCAAGTAGGGACGGCTAGTTCGGATACGCAGTATTTT
. | TRBJ2-7 | TRBV7-2 | . | CASSLRTEGYEQYF | TGTGCCAGCAGCTTAAGGACAGAGGGCTACGAGCAGTACTTC
. | TRBJ1-2 | TRBV9 | . | CASSDRNLYGYTF | TGTGCCAGCAGCGACAGGAACCTCTATGGCTACACCTTC
TRBD1 | TRBJ1-1 | TRBV18 | . | CASSPPGQGSEAFF | TGTGCCAGCTCACCACCTGGACAGGGCAGTGAAGCTTTCTTT
. | TRBJ2-1 | TRBV21-1 | . | CASSKVAEVQPKFF | TGTGCCAGCAGCAAAGTGGCGGAGGTTCAACCGAAGTTCTTC
TRBD1 | TRBJ2-2 | TRBV5-1 | . | CASSYTGTGTGELFF | TGCGCCAGCAGCTACACCGGGACAGGGACCGGGGAGCTGTTTTTT
TRBD2 | TRBJ2-7 | TRBV7-9 | . | CASSLGRVSGGTSYEQYF | TGTGCCAGCAGCCTCGGGCGGGTTAGCGGGGGGACCTCCTACGAGCAGTACTTC
TRBD1 | TRBJ2-3 | TRBV7-9 | . | CASSFGMTGGPDTQYF | TGTGCCAGCAGCTTCGGAATGACAGGGGGCCCAGATACGCAGTATTTT
TRBD2 | TRBJ2-5 | TRBV7-2 | . | CASSLVSGAQETQYF | TGTGCCAGCAGCTTAGTGAGCGGGGCCCAAGAGACCCAGTACTTC
. | TRBJ2-3 | TRBV7-2 | . | CASSLAASSTDTQYF | TGTGCCAGCAGCTTAGCGGCTTCTAGCACAGATACGCAGTATTTT
TRBD1 | TRBJ1-4 | TRBV7-9 | few | CASSWDSDYHRRLFF | TGTGCCAGCAGCTGGGACAGCGATTACCACCGCCGACTGTTTTTT
. | TRBJ2-3 | TRBV5-1 | . | CASSLAAQGRTDTQYF | TGCGCCAGCAGCTTGGCGGCCCAGGGGCGCACAGATACGCAGTATTTT
TRBD1 | TRBJ1-1 | TRBV29-1 | . | CSVEGRTGTGWGAEAFF | TGCAGCGTTGAAGGGAGAACCGGGACAGGGTGGGGGGCTGAAGCTTTCTTT
TRBD1 | TRBJ1-1 | TRBV18 | . | CASSPPGGAGTEAFF | TGTGCCAGCTCACCCCCAGGGGGCGCGGGAACTGAAGCTTTCTTT
TRBD1 | TRBJ1-6 | TRBV2 | . | CASSGQGGGNSPLHF | TGTGCCAGCAGTGGACAGGGAGGAGGAAATTCACCCCTCCACTTT
. | TRBJ1-2 | TRBV18 | few | CASSPSQGRDGYTF | TGTGCCAGCTCACCAAGCCAGGGGCGGGATGGCTACACCTTC
. | TRBJ1-1 | TRBV7-9 | few | CASSLLGDTEAFF | TGTGCCAGCAGCTTACTCGGGGACACTGAAGCTTTCTTT
. | TRBJ1-2 | TRBV9 | few | CASSVDTNYGYTF | TGTGCCAGCAGCGTAGACACTAACTATGGCTACACCTTC
TRBD1 | TRBJ2-7 | TRBV5-1 | . | CASSSRDSYEQYF | TGCGCCAGCAGCTCACGGGACAGCTACGAGCAGTACTTC
. | TRBJ1-5 | TRBV18 | . | CASSRTRDSNQPQHF | TGTGCCAGCTCCCGTACAAGGGATAGCAATCAGCCCCAGCATTTT
. | TRBJ1-4 | TRBV7-2 | . | CASSSIGRAVGEKLFF | TGTGCCAGCAGCTCGATTGGGAGGGCAGTAGGCGAAAAACTGTTTTTT
. | TRBJ2-1 | TRBV6-6 | . | CASSYNAYNEQFF | TGTGCCAGCAGTTACAACGCCTACAATGAGCAGTTCTTC
TRBD1 | TRBJ1-6 | TRBV18 | . | CASSPQGQGDSPLHF | TGTGCCAGCTCACCTCAGGGACAGGGGGATTCACCCCTCCACTTT
. | TRBJ2-1 | TRBV7-9 | . | CAIPGAGSYNEQFF | TGTGCCATCCCGGGTGCGGGCTCCTACAATGAGCAGTTCTTC
. | TRBJ2-7 | TRBV11-2 | few | CASSQGLFYEQYF | TGTGCCAGCAGCCAGGGACTTTTCTACGAGCAGTACTTC
TRBD1 | TRBJ2-2 | TRBV5-6 | . | CASSFRDRRTELFF | TGTGCCAGCAGCTTTAGGGACAGGCGGACGGAGCTGTTTTTT
. | TRBJ2-5 | TRBV6-5 | . | CASSSAGGGAETQYF | TGTGCCAGCAGTTCCGCAGGGGGGGGTGCGGAGACCCAGTACTTC
TRBD1 | TRBJ2-2 | TRBV18 | . | CASSPGQGDTGELFF | TGTGCCAGCTCACCGGGACAGGGGGACACCGGGGAGCTGTTTTTT
. | TRBJ2-7 | TRBV4-2 | . | CASSQTGGAYEQYF | TGTGCCAGCAGCCAAACAGGGGGGGCCTACGAGCAGTACTTC
. | TRBJ2-7 | TRBV7-9 | . | CASSLMDPGYEQYF | TGTGCCAGCAGCTTGATGGACCCCGGCTACGAGCAGTACTTC
. | TRBJ2-3 | TRBV11-2 | . | CASLLRASTDTQYF | TGTGCCAGCCTCCTCCGTGCAAGCACAGATACGCAGTATTTT
. | TRBJ1-5 | TRBV7-9 | . | CASSLEGGDQPQHF | TGTGCCAGCAGCTTAGAAGGGGGAGATCAGCCCCAGCATTTT
TRBD2 | TRBJ2-3 | TRBV4-2 | . | CASSRQSGTGATSGGTDTQYF | TGTGCCAGCAGCCGACAATCCGGGACAGGAGCGACTAGCGGGGGCACAGATACGCAGTATTTT
. | TRBJ2-7 | TRBV7-9 | . | CASSSELHRDGYEQYF | TGTGCCAGCAGCTCGGAACTCCACCGGGACGGCTACGAGCAGTACTTC
. | TRBJ2-5 | TRBV11-2 | . | CASSRRERAAETQYF | TGTGCCAGCAGCCGCCGCGAGAGAGCTGCAGAGACCCAGTACTTC
. | TRBJ2-3 | TRBV7-2 | . | CASSLLPRAGPTDTQYF | TGTGCCAGCAGCTTGCTACCCCGGGCAGGGCCCACAGATACGCAGTATTTT
. | TRBJ2-7 | TRBV19 | . | CASSIGGSYEQYF | TGTGCCAGTAGTATAGGAGGGTCCTACGAGCAGTACTTC
. | TRBJ1-2 | TRBV12-5 | few | CASGPQGRGNYTF | TGTGCTAGTGGTCCGCAGGGTCGCGGGAACTACACCTTC
TRBD1 | TRBJ2-7 | TRBV9 | . | CASSVADRGSYEQYF | TGTGCCAGCAGCGTAGCGGACAGGGGCTCCTACGAGCAGTACTTC
. | TRBJ2-7 | TRBV7-3 | . | CASSLRVPQNGGEAGAEQYF | TGTGCCAGCAGCTTAAGGGTCCCACAGAATGGGGGAGAGGCAGGCGCCGAGCAGTACTTC
. | TRBJ2-6 | TRBV14 | . | CASSQGQPSGANVLTF | TGTGCCAGCAGCCAGGGGCAACCTTCTGGGGCCAACGTCCTGACTTTC
. | TRBJ1-4 | TRBV25-1 | . | CASWQDNGLFF | TGTGCCAGCTGGCAAGACAATGGACTGTTTTTT
. | TRBJ2-6 | TRBV21-1 | . | CASSKPGGGFSGANVLTF | TGTGCCAGCAGCAAACCAGGCGGGGGGTTCTCTGGGGCCAACGTCCTGACTTTC
TRBD1 | TRBJ2-6 | TRBV7-9 | . | CASSLGQGGGANVLTF | TGTGCCAGCAGCCTCGGACAGGGAGGTGGGGCCAACGTCCTGACTTTC
. | TRBJ2-7 | TRBV7-2 | . | CASSLPGLREQYF | TGTGCCAGCAGCCTCCCGGGACTTCGCGAGCAGTACTTC
. | TRBJ1-2 | TRBV30 | . | CAWKRVGYDYGYTF | TGTGCCTGGAAGAGGGTCGGGTACGACTATGGCTACACCTTC
TRBD2 | TRBJ2-1 | TRBV4-3 | . | CASSYGLAVYNEQFF | TGCGCCAGCAGCTATGGACTAGCTGTCTACAATGAGCAGTTCTTC
TRBD1 | TRBJ1-2 | TRBV4-2 | . | CASSPQAGGQGRYGYTF | TGTGCCAGCAGCCCCCAAGCAGGGGGACAGGGTCGGTATGGCTACACCTTC
TRBD1 | TRBJ1-1 | TRBV10-3 | few | CAISPTGGTEAFF | TGTGCCATCAGTCCTACAGGGGGCACTGAAGCTTTCTTT
. | TRBJ2-6 | TRBV7-7 | . | CASSLGREGANVLTF | TGTGCCAGCAGCTTAGGAAGGGAGGGGGCCAACGTCCTGACTTTC